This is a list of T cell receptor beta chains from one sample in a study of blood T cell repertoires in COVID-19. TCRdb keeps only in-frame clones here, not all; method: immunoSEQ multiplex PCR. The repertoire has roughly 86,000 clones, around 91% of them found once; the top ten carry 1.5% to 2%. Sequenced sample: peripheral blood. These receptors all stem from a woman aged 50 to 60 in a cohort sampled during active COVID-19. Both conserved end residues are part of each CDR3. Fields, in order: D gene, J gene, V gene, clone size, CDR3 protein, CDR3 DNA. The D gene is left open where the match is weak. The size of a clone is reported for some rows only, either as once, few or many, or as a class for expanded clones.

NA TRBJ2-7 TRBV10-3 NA CAIGQGGDRRYEQYF TGTGCCATCGGCCAGGGGGGGGACAGGAGATACGAGCAGTACTTC
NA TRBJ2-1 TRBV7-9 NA CASSLDTSWINEQFF TGTGCCAGCAGCTTAGATACTAGTTGGATCAATGAGCAGTTCTTC
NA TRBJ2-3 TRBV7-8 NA CASAPGEYRGTDTQYF TGTGCCAGCGCCCCTGGGGAGTACCGAGGCACAGATACGCAGTATTTT
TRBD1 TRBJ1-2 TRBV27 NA CASSSLIGQGYGYTF TGTGCCAGCAGTTCCTTAATCGGACAGGGCTATGGCTACACCTTC
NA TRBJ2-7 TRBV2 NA CASSVSGSYEQYF TGTGCCAGCAGCGTCTCAGGGTCCTACGAGCAGTACTTC
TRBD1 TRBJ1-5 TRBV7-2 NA CASSPGQGHQPQHF TGTGCCAGCAGCCCGGGACAGGGGCATCAGCCCCAGCATTTT
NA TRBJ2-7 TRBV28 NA CASSPQTGSSEQYF TGTGCCAGCAGTCCCCAAACTGGGTCTAGCGAGCAGTACTTC
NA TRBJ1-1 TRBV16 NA CASRIEGRAAFF TGTGCCAGCAGGATAGAAGGGAGGGCTGCTTTCTTT
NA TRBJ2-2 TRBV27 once CASSLSFRVAGPTNTGELFF TGTGCCAGCAGTTTATCTTTTAGGGTGGCAGGGCCCACGAACACCGGGGAGCTGTTTTTT
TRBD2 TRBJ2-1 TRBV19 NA CASGRTSGEYNEQFF TGTGCCAGTGGCAGGACTAGCGGAGAATACAATGAGCAGTTCTTC
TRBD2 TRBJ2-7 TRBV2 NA CASSRLAGSREQYF TGTGCCAGCAGTCGACTAGCGGGAAGTCGGGAGCAGTACTTC
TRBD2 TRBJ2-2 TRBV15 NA CATSRGGSGTNTGELFF TGTGCCACCAGCAGAGGTGGTAGCGGGACGAACACCGGGGAGCTGTTTTTT
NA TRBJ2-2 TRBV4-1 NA CASSSLMGRTDMNTGELFF TGCGCCAGCAGCTCCCTCATGGGACGGACAGATATGAACACCGGGGAGCTGTTTTTT
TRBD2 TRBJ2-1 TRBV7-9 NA CASSLSLLAGFYNEQFF TGTGCCAGCAGCCTCAGTCTACTAGCGGGATTCTACAATGAGCAGTTCTTC
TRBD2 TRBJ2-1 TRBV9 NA CASSPGLAGGQNEQFF TGTGCCAGCAGCCCAGGACTAGCGGGGGGGCAAAATGAGCAGTTCTTC
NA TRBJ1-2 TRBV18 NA CASSPMVARGFNYGYTF TGTGCCAGCTCACCCATGGTTGCGCGAGGGTTTAACTATGGCTACACCTTC
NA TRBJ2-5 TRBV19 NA CASSMVTTQETQYF TGTGCCAGTAGTATGGTAACGACACAAGAGACCCAGTACTTC
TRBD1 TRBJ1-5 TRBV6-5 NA CASRMGQGSNQPQHF TGTGCCAGCAGGATGGGACAGGGGAGCAATCAGCCCCAGCATTTT
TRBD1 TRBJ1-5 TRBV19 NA CASNSDRVASNQPQHF TGTGCCAGTAATTCGGACAGGGTGGCCAGCAATCAGCCCCAGCATTTT
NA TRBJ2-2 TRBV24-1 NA CATSDSLAAGELFF TGTGCCACCAGTGACTCTTTGGCGGCCGGGGAGCTGTTTTTT
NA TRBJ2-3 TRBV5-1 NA CASSLGMETDTQYF TGCGCCAGCAGCTTGGGAATGGAGACAGATACGCAGTATTTT
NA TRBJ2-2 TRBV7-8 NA CASSLKAGENTGELFF TGTGCCAGCAGCTTAAAGGCAGGGGAGAACACCGGGGAGCTGTTTTTT
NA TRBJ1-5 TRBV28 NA CASSLLDRISQPQHF TGTGCCAGCAGTTTATTAGACAGAATTAGTCAGCCCCAGCATTTT
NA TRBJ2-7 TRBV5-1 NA CASSLADNSYEQYF TGCGCCAGCAGCTTGGCGGACAATTCCTACGAGCAGTACTTC
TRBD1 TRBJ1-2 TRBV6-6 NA CASSPGQGTYGYTF TGTGCCAGCAGTCCAGGACAGGGTACCTATGGCTACACCTTC
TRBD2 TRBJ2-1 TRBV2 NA CASSVTSGRYNEQFF TGTGCCAGCAGCGTGACTAGCGGACGCTACAATGAGCAGTTCTTC
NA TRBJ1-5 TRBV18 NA CASSPDSNWTPQHF TGTGCCAGCTCCCCGGACAGCAATTGGACGCCCCAGCATTTT
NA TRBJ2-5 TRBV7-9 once CASSFNGGRETQYF TGTGCCAGCAGCTTCAACGGGGGGCGAGAGACCCAGTACTTC
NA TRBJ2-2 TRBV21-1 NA CASSKVTDRGSNTGELFF TGTGCCAGCAGCAAAGTGACAGACAGGGGTTCGAACACCGGGGAGCTGTTTTTT
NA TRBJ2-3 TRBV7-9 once CASSLTGQPTDTQYF TGTGCCAGCAGCTTAACCGGACAGCCCACAGATACGCAGTATTTT
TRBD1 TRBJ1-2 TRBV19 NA CASSTTGAGGYGYTF TGTGCCAGTAGTACAACAGGGGCGGGGGGCTATGGCTACACCTTC
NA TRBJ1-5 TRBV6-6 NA CASRSGVNQPQHF TGTGCCAGCAGATCAGGGGTCAATCAGCCCCAGCATTTT
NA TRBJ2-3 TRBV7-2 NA CASSPRTRTDTQYF TGTGCCAGCAGCCCAAGGACACGCACAGATACGCAGTATTTT
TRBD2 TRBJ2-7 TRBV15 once CATSRDISGWREQYF TGTGCCACCAGCAGGGATATTAGCGGGTGGAGGGAGCAGTACTTC
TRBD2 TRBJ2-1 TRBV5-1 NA CASSAGLVKNNEQFF TGCGCCAGCAGCGCAGGACTAGTCAAAAACAATGAGCAGTTCTTC
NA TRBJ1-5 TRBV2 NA CASSVVQVDTQPQHF TGTGCCAGCAGTGTTGTACAGGTAGATACTCAGCCCCAGCATTTT
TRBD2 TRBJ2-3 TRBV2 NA CASSSGGPNRDTQYF TGTGCCAGCAGTAGCGGGGGGCCCAACAGGGATACGCAGTATTTT
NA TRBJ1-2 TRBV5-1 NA CASSLEPVYGYTF TGCGCCAGCAGCTTAGAACCGGTCTATGGCTACACCTTC
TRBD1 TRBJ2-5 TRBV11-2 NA CASSFIPPGTGDQETQYF TGTGCCAGCAGCTTTATTCCCCCCGGGACAGGGGACCAAGAGACCCAGTACTTC
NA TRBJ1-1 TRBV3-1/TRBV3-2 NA CASSQAGTEAFF TGTGCCAGCAGCCAAGCGGGCACTGAAGCTTTCTTT
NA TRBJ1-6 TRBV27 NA CASSSTGFTNLRAPLHF TGTGCCAGCAGTTCCACAGGTTTTACTAATCTCAGGGCACCCCTCCACTTT
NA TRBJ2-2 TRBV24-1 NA CATSDPRTQTGELFF TGTGCCACCAGTGATCCCCGAACCCAGACCGGGGAGCTGTTTTTT
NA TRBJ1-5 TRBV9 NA CASTPGDGAYEPQHF TGTGCCAGCACCCCAGGGGACGGCGCTTATGAGCCCCAGCATTTT
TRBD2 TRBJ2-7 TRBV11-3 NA CASSAAGELYEQYF TGTGCCAGCAGCGCCGCGGGGGAACTCTACGAGCAGTACTTC
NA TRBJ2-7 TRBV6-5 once CASKRYPSYEQYF TGTGCCAGTAAGCGGTACCCCTCCTACGAGCAGTACTTC
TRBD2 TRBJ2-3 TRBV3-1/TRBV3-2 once CASSQSLLAVLERADTQYF TGTGCCAGCAGCCAATCCTTACTAGCGGTCCTAGAGAGGGCAGATACGCAGTATTTT
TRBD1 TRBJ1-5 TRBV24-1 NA CATSETGAGNQPQHF TGTGCCACCAGTGAAACAGGGGCGGGCAATCAGCCCCAGCATTTT
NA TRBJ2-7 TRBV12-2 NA CASRLQAYEQYF TGTGCAAGTCGTCTACAGGCCTACGAGCAGTACTTC
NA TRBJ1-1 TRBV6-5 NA CASGSNAETEAFF TGTGCCAGCGGGAGCAACGCCGAAACTGAAGCTTTCTTT
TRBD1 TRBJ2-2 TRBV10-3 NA CAISGMGQGDTGELFF TGTGCCATCAGTGGGATGGGACAGGGAGACACCGGGGAGCTGTTTTTT
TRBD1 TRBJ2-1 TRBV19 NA CASSLQGASYNEQFF TGTGCCAGTAGTTTACAGGGGGCGTCCTACAATGAGCAGTTCTTC
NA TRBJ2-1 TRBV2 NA CASSENGGRVHEQFF TGTGCCAGCAGTGAAAATGGCGGCAGGGTCCATGAGCAGTTCTTC
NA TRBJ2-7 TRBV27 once CASSPGLETYEQYF TGTGCCAGCAGCCCAGGACTCGAAACCTACGAGCAGTACTTC
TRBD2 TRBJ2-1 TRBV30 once CAWSGRGGYNEQFF TGTGCCTGGAGCGGACGGGGGGGCTACAATGAGCAGTTCTTC
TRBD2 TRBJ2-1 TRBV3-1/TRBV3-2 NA CASSRTTSLTHNEQFF TGTGCCAGCAGCCGAACGACTAGCTTGACCCACAATGAGCAGTTCTTC
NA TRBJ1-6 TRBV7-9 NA CASSVDSFGPLHF TGTGCCAGCAGCGTAGACTCCTTCGGACCCCTCCACTTT
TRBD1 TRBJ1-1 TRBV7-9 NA CASSHWDREGTEAFF TGTGCCAGCAGCCATTGGGACAGGGAAGGCACTGAAGCTTTCTTT
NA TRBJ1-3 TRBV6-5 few CASSYLQGNTIYF TGTGCCAGCAGTTACTTACAGGGAAACACCATATATTTT
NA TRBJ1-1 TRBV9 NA CASSVGQLNTEAFF TGTGCCAGCAGCGTAGGACAGCTGAACACTGAAGCTTTCTTT